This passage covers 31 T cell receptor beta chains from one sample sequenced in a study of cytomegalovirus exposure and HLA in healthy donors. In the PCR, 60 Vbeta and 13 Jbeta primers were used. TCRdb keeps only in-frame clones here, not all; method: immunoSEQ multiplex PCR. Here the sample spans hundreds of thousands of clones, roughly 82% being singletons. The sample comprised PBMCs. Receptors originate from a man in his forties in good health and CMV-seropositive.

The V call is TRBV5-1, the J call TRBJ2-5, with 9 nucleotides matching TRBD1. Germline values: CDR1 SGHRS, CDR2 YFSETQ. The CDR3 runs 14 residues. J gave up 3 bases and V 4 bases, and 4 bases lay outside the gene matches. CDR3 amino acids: CASSPGQGKETQYF. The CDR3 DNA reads TGCGCCAGCAGCCCGGGACAGGGTAAAGAGACCCAGTACTTC.

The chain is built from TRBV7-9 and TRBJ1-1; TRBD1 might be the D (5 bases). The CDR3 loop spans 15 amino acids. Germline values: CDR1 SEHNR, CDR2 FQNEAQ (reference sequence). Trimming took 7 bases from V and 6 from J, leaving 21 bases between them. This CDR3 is CASIPRVPVGPEAFF. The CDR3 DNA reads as TGTGCCAGCATCCCCAGGGTCCCTGTTGGTCCTGAAGCTTTCTTT. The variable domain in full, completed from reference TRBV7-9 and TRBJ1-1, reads DTGVSQNPRHKITKRGQNVTFRCDPISEHNRLYWYRQTLGQGPEFLTYFQNEAQLEKSRLLSDRFSAERPKGSFSTLEIQRTEQGDSAMYLCASIPRVPVGPEAFFGQGTRLTVV.

This chain's CDR3 is CASSGGELQPQHF. CDR3 bases: TGTGCCAGCAGTGGGGGGGAGCTTCAGCCCCAGCATTTT. This chain uses TRBV2 with TRBJ1-5, with D maybe TRBD1 (5 bases). CDR1 SNHLY and CDR2 FYNNEI come from the germline V gene. V lost 4 bases, J lost 6 bases, and 10 bases lay in between. This CDR3 region has 13 residues.

The CDR3 spells CASSFSGSSYNEQFF. The CDR3 region has the DNA TGCGCCAGCAGCTTTAGCGGGAGCTCCTACAATGAGCAGTTCTTC. V is TRBV5-1 and J is TRBJ2-1; 9 positions agree with TRBD2. J was trimmed by 0 bases and V by 2 bases; bases with no gene match: 0. The CDR3 is made up of 15 amino acids. Per germline, CDR1 SGHRS and CDR2 YFSETQ. The variable domain in full, completed from reference TRBV5-1 and TRBJ2-1, reads KAGVTQTPRYLIKTRGQQVTLSCSPISGHRSVSWYQQTPGQGLQFLFEYFSETQRNKGNFPGRFSGRQFSNSRSEMNVSTLELGDSALYLCASSFSGSSYNEQFFGPGTRLTVL.

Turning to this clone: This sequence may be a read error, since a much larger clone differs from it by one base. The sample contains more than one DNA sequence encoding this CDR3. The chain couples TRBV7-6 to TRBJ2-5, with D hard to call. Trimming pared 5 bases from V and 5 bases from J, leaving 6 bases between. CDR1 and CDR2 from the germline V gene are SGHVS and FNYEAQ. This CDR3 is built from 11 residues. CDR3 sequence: CASSPRETQYF. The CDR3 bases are TGTGCCAGCAGCCCCAGGGAGACCCAGTACTTC.

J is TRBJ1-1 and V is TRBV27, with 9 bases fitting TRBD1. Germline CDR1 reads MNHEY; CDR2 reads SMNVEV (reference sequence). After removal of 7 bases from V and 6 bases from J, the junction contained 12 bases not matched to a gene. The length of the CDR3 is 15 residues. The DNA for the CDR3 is TGTGCCAGCAATCACCTGGACAGGGGTACGGCTGAAGCTTTCTTT. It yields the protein CASNHLDRGTAEAFF.

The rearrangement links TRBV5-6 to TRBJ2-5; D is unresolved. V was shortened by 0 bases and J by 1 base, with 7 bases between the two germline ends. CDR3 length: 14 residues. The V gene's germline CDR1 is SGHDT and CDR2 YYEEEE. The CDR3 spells CASSLAVSQETQYF. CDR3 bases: TGTGCCAGCAGCTTGGCAGTGTCCCAAGAGACCCAGTACTTC.

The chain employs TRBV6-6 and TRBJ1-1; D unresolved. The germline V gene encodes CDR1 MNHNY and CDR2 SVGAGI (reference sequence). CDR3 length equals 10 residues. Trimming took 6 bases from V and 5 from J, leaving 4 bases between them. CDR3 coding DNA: TGTGCCAGCAGCCTTACTGAAGCTTTCTTT. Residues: CASSLTEAFF.

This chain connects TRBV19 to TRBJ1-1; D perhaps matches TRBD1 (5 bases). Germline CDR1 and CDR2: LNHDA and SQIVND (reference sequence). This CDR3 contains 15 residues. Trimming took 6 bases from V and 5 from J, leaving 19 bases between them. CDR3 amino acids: CASRNWGGRGTEAFF. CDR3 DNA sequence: TGTGCCAGTAGGAATTGGGGGGGGAGAGGGACTGAAGCTTTCTTT.

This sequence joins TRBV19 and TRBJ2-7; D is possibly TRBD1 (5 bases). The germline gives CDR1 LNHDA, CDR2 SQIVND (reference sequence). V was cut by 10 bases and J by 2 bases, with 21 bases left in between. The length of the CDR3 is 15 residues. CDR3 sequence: CANDHGAVRTYEQYF. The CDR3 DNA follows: TGTGCCAACGATCATGGGGCAGTAAGGACCTACGAGCAGTACTTC.

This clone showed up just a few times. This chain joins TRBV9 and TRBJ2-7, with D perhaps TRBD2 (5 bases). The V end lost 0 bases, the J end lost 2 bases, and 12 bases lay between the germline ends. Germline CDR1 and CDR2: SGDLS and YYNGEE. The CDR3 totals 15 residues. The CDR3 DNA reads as TGTGCCAGCAGCGTAGCTCCGGGAAGCCCCTACGAGCAGTACTTC. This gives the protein CASSVAPGSPYEQYF.

This chain's CDR3 is CSGGQGFHEQYV. In nucleotides, the CDR3 is TGCAGCGGTGGGCAGGGGTTTCACGAGCAGTACGTC. The chain is built from TRBV29-1 and TRBJ2-7; possible D gene TRBD1, 6 bases. CDR1 and CDR2 from the germline V gene are SQVTM and ANQGSEA. Between the trimmed V and J ends, which lost 7 bases and 5 bases, there was a span of 15 bases. This CDR3 is built from 12 residues.

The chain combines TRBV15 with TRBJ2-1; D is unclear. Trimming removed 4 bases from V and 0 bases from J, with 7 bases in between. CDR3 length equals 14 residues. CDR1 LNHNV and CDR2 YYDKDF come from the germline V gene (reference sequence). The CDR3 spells CATSIDISYNEQFF. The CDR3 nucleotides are TGTGCCACCAGCATTGACATCTCCTACAATGAGCAGTTCTTC.

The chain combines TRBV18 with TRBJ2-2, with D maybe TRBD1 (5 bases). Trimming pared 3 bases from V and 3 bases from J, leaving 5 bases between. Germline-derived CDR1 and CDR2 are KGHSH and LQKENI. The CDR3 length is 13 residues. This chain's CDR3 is CASSPRDTGELFF. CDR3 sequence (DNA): TGTGCCAGCTCACCCAGGGACACCGGGGAGCTGTTTTTT.

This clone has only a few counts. The CDR3, as DNA: TGTGCCAGCAGCCTGGGGTCTAGCGGATTCTACGAGCAGTACTTC. The encoded protein is CASSLGSSGFYEQYF. V gene TRBV11-3 combines with J gene TRBJ2-7, with 7 bases identical to TRBD2. Trimming removed 5 bases from V and 3 bases from J; junction bases left unmatched: 10. Germline CDR1 and CDR2: SGHNT and YENEEA. The CDR3 sequence is 15 residues long.

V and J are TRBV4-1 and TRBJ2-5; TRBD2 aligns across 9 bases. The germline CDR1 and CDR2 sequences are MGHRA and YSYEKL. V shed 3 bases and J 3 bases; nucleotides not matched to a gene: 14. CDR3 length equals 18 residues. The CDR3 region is CASSHPGLADPAEETQYF. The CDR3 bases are TGCGCCAGCAGCCACCCGGGACTAGCCGACCCAGCAGAAGAGACCCAGTACTTC.

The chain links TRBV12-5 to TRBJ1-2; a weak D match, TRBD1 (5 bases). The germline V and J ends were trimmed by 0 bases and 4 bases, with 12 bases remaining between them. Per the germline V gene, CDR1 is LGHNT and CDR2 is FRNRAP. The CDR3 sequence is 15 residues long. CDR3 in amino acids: CASGLVGGRGYGYTF. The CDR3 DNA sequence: TGTGCTAGTGGTTTGGTCGGGGGGAGAGGCTATGGCTACACCTTC. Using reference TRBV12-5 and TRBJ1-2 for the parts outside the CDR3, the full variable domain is DARVTQTPRHKVTEMGQEVTMRCQPILGHNTVFWYRQTMMQGLELLAYFRNRAPLDDSGMPKDRFSAEMPDATLATLKIQPSEPRDSAVYFCASGLVGGRGYGYTFGSGTRLTVV.

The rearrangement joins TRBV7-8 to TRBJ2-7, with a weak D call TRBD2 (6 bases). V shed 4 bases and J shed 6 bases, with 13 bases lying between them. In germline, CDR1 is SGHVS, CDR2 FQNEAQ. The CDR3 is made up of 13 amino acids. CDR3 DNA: TGTGCCAGCAGCTCCAACTTGGAGGGCGAGCAGTACGTC. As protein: CASSSNLEGEQYV.

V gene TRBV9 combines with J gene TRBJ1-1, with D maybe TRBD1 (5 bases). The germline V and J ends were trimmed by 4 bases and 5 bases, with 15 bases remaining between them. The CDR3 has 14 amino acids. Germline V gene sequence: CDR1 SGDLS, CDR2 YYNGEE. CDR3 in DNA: TGTGCCAGCAGCCCGGGGGGGAAACCTACTGAAGCTTTCTTT. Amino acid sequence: CASSPGGKPTEAFF.

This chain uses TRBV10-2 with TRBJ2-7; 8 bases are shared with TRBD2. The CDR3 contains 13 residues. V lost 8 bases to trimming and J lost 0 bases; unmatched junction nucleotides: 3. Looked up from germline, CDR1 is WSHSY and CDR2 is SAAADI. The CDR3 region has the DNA TGCGCCAGCCAGCGGGGGAGCTCCTACGAGCAGTACTTC. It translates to CASQRGSSYEQYF.

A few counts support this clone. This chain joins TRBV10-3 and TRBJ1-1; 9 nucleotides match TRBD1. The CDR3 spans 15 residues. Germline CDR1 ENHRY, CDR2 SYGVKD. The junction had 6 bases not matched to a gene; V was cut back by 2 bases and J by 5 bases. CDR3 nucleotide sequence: TGTGCCATCAGTGAGCTCCGACAGGGGGGGACTGAAGCTTTCTTT. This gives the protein CAISELRQGGTEAFF.

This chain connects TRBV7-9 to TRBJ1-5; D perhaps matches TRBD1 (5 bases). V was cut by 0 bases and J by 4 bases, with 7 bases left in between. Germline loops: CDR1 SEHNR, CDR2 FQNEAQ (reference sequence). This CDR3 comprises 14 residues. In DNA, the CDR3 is TGTGCCAGCAGCTTAGCAGGGGCTAATCAGCCCCAGCATTTT. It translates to CASSLAGANQPQHF.

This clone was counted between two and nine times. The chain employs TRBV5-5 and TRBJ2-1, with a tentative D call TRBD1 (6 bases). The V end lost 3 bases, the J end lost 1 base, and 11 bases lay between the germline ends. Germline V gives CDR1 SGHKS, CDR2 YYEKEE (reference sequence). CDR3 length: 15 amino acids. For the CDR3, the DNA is TGTGCCAGCAGCTCCGGACAGAGTTCCTACAATGAGCAGTTCTTC. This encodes CASSSGQSSYNEQFF.

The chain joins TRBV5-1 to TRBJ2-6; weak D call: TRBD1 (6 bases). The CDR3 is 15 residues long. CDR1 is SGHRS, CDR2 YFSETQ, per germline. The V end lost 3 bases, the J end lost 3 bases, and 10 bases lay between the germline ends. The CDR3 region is CASSSGQNGANVLTF. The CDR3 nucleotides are TGCGCCAGCAGCTCTGGACAGAATGGGGCCAACGTCCTGACTTTC.

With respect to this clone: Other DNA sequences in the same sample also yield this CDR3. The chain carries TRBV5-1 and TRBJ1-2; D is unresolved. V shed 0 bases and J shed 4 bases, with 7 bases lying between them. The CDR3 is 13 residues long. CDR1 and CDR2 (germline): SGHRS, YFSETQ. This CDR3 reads CASSLDGSYGYTF. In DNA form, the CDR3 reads TGCGCCAGCAGCTTGGATGGTAGCTATGGCTACACCTTC.

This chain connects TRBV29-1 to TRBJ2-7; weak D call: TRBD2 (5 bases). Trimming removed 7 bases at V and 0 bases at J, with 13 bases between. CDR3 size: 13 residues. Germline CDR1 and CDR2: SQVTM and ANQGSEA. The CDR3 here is CSAATSGSYEQYF. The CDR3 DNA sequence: TGCAGCGCCGCCACGAGCGGCTCCTACGAGCAGTACTTC.

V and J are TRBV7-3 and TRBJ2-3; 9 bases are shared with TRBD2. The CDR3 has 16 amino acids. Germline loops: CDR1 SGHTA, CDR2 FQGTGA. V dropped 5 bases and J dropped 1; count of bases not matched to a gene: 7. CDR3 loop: CASSPGASGGTDTQYF. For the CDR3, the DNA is TGTGCCAGCAGCCCGGGGGCTAGCGGGGGCACAGATACGCAGTATTTT.

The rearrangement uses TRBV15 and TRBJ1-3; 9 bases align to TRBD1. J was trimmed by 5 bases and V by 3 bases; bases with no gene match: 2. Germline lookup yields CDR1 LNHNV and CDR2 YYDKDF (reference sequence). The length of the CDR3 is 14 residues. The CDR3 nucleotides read TGTGCCACCAGCAGTGGGACAGGGAGAAACACCATATATTTT. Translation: CATSSGTGRNTIYF.

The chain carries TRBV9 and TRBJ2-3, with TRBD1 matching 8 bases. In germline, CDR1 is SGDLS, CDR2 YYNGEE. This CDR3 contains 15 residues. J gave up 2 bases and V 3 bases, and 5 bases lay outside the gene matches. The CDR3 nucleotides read TGTGCCAGCAGCGAGACGACAGGGGTCACAGATACGCAGTATTTT. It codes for CASSETTGVTDTQYF.

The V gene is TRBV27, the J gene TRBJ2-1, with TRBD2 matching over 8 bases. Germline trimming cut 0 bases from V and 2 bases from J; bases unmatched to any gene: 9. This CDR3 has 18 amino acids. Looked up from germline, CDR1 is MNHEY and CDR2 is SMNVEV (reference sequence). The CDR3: CASSLSFPGRVTYNEQFF. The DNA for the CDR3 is TGTGCCAGCAGTTTATCGTTCCCCGGGAGGGTGACCTACAATGAGCAGTTCTTC.

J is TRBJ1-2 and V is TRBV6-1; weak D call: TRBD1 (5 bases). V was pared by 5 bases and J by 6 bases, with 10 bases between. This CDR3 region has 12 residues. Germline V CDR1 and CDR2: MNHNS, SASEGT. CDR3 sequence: CASSIGVDGYTF. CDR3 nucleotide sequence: TGTGCCAGCAGTATAGGGGTCGATGGCTACACCTTC.